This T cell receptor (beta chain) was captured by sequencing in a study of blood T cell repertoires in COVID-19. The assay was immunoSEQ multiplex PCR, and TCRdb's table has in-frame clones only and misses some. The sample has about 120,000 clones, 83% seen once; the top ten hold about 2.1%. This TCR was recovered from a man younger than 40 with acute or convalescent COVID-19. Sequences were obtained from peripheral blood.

The CDR3 region has the DNA TGTGCCAGCAGCCTAAGTCCGGGACTAGCTTTTGAGCAGTTCTTC. This codes for CASSLSPGLAFEQFF. V is TRBV5-6 and J is TRBJ2-1; 9 bases map to TRBD2. The germline V gene encodes CDR1 SGHDT and CDR2 YYEEEE. Trimming cost V 4 bases and J 9 bases; bases outside gene matches: 11. CDR3 size: 15 residues.